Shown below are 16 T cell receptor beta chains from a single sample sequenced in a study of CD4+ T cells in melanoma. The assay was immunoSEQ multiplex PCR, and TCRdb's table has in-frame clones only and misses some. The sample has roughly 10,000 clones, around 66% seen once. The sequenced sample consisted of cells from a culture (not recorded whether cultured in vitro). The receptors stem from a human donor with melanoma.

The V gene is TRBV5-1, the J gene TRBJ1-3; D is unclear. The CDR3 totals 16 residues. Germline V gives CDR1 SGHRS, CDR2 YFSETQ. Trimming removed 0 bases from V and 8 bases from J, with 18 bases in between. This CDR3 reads CASSLGSGRRKDTIYF. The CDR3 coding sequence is TGCGCCAGCAGCTTGGGCTCGGGGAGGCGGAAGGACACCATATATTTT.

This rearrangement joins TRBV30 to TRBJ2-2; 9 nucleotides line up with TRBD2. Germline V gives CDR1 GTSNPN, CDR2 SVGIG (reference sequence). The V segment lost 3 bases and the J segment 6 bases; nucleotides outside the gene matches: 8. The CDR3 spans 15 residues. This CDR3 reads CAWRGGGGAAGELFF. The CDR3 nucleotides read TGTGCCTGGAGGGGAGGCGGGGGGGCGGCCGGGGAGCTGTTTTTT.

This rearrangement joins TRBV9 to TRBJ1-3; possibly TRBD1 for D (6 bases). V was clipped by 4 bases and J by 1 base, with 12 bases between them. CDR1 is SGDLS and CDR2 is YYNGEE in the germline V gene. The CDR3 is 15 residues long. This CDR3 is CASSRLTGSGNTIYF. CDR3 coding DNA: TGTGCCAGCAGCCGATTGACAGGATCTGGAAACACCATATATTTT.

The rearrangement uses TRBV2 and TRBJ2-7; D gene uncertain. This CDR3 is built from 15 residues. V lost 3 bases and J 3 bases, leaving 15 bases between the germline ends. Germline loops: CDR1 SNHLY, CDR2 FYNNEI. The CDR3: CASSDELTPHYEQYF. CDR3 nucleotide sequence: TGTGCCAGCAGTGATGAGTTGACTCCCCACTACGAGCAGTACTTC.

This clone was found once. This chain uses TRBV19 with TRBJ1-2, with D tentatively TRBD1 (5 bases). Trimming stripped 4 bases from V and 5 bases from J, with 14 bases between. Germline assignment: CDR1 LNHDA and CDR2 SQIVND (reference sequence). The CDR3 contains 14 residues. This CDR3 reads CASSRTGARYGYTF. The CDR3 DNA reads TGTGCCAGTAGTAGGACCGGGGCACGGTATGGCTACACCTTC.

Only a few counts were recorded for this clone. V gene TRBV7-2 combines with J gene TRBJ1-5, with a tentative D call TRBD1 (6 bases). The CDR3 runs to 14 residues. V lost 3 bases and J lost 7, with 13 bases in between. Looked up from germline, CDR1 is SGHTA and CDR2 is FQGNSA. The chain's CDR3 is CASSLTGSGQPQHF. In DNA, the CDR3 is TGTGCCAGCAGCTTGACAGGCTCAGGGCAGCCCCAGCATTTT.

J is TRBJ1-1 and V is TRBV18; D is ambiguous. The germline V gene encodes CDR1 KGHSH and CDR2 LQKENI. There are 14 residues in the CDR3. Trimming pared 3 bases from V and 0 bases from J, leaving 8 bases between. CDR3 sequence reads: CASSPSIMNTEAFF. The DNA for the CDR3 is TGTGCCAGCTCACCGAGTATAATGAACACTGAAGCTTTCTTT.

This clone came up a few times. The CDR3 nucleotides read TGTGCCAGTAGTATGAGAGGCCGCGCCCATGGCTACACCTTC. It codes for CASSMRGRAHGYTF. This chain connects TRBV19 to TRBJ1-2, with D hard to call. Trimming removed 3 bases from V and 6 bases from J, with 14 bases in between. Per germline, CDR1 LNHDA and CDR2 SQIVND (reference sequence). CDR3 length: 14 residues.

CDR3 sequence: CASSLGPRGNSPLHF. DNA for the CDR3: TGCGCCAGCAGCTTGGGTCCTCGGGGAAATTCACCCCTCCACTTT. V usage is TRBV5-1 and J usage is TRBJ1-6; D ambiguous. The CDR3 runs to 15 residues. Germline V lookup: CDR1 SGHRS, CDR2 YFSETQ. V shed 0 bases and J shed 7 bases, with 11 bases lying between them.

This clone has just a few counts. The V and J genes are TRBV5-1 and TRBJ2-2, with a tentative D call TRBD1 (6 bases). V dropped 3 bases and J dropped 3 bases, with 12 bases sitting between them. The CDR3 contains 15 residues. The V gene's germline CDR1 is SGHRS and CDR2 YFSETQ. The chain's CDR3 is CASSSNRADTGELFF. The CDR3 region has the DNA TGCGCCAGCAGCTCCAACAGGGCTGACACCGGGGAGCTGTTTTTT.

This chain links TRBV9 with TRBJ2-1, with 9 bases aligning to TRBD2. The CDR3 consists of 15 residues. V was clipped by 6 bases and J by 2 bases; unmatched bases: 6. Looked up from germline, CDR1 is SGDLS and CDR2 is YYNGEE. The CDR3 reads CASNRAGGAYNEQFF. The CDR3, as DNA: TGTGCCAGCAACAGAGCGGGGGGAGCCTACAATGAGCAGTTCTTC.

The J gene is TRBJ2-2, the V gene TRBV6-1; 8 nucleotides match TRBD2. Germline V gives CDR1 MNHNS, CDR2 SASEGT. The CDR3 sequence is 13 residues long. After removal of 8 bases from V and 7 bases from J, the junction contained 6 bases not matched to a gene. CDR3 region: CASSGTRSGELFF. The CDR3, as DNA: TGTGCCAGCTCCGGGACTAGAAGCGGGGAGCTGTTTTTT.

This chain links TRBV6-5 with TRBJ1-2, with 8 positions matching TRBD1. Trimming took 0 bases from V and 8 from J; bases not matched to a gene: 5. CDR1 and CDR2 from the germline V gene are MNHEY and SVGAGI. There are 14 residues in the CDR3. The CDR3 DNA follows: TGTGCCAGCAGTTACTCCGACAGGGGCAGGGGCTACACCTTC. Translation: CASSYSDRGRGYTF.

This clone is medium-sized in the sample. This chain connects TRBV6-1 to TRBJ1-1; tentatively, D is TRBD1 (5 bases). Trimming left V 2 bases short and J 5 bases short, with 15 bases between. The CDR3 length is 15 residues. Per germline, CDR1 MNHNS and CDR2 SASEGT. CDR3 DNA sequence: TGTGCCAGCAGTGAAAACCTTAGGGGAGGAACTGAAGCTTTCTTT. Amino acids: CASSENLRGGTEAFF.

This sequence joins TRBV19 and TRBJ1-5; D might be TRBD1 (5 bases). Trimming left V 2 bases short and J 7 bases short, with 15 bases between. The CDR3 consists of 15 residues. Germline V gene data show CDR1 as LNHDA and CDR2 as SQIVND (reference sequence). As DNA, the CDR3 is TGTGCCAGTAGTATAAGAAGGGGTGAGTACCAGCCCCAGCATTTT. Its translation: CASSIRRGEYQPQHF.

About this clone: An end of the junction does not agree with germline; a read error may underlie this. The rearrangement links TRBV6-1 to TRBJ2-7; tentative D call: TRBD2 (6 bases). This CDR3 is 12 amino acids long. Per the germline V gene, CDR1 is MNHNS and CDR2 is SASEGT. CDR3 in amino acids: CASSVMLEGLTF. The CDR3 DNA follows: TGTGCCAGCAGTGTCATGTTGGAGGGTTTGACCTTC.